The rows below give T cell receptor beta chains drawn from one sample of a study of blood T cell repertoires in COVID-19. Measured with immunoSEQ multiplex PCR; TCRdb has only the in-frame clones, and not every one. The sample includes roughly 220,000 clones, almost 85% of them seen just once. Sequences were obtained from PBMCs or T cells enriched from blood (not recorded which). The receptor source for this set is a man aged 40-55 years who had recovered from COVID-19. Both conserved end residues are trimmed from each CDR3. D genes are given only for firm matches. Some rows mark clone size as missing; the rest say once, few, many or name a class of expanded clone.

TRBD2 | NA | TRBJ2-5 | TRBV9 | ALFEVGTSGGASHETQY
TRBD1 | NA | TRBJ1-6 | TRBV15 | ATSRDSGGNSPLH
TRBD2 | NA | TRBJ2-3 | TRBV7-8 | ASSSLWTSGMITDTQY
TRBD1 | NA | TRBJ1-4 | TRBV5-4 | ASSIGTVNEKLF
NA | NA | TRBJ2-7 | TRBV13 | ASSLGTDNSYEQY
NA | once | TRBJ1-1 | TRBV12-3/TRBV12-4 | ASSLRVEGAF
NA | NA | TRBJ1-2 | TRBV7-9 | ASSLFLYGYT
NA | NA | TRBJ2-7 | TRBV2 | ASSDSGPYEQY
NA | NA | TRBJ1-6 | TRBV6-5 | ASSLTGINSPLH
TRBD1 | NA | TRBJ1-2 | TRBV28 | ASGDRVGYT
NA | NA | TRBJ2-1 | TRBV7-9 | ASSAPPGDNEQF
TRBD1 | NA | TRBJ1-2 | TRBV5-5 | ASSWGPGQGSYGYT
NA | NA | TRBJ1-2 | TRBV20-1 | SARVAGYT
NA | NA | TRBJ1-3 | TRBV6-5 | ASRPFIGAGNTIY
TRBD2 | NA | TRBJ2-5 | TRBV7-9 | ASTWARGEETQY
NA | NA | TRBJ1-4 | TRBV19 | ASRRTQGSGEKLF
TRBD1 | NA | TRBJ1-5 | TRBV28 | ASRQTGNQPQH
NA | NA | TRBJ2-7 | TRBV30 | AWRKPGQGTYEQY
TRBD1 | NA | TRBJ2-7 | TRBV7-2 | ASSPGTGYDEQY
NA | NA | TRBJ1-4 | TRBV14 | ASSQSGGPRGGEKLF
TRBD1 | NA | TRBJ1-6 | TRBV18 | ASSPEQGADNSPLH
TRBD1 | many | TRBJ2-3 | TRBV2 | ASSEVPGQGADTQY
NA | few | TRBJ1-3 | TRBV5-4 | ASSLGERMGNTIY
TRBD1 | NA | TRBJ1-5 | TRBV6-5 | ASSFSGTVNQPQH
TRBD1 | NA | TRBJ2-7 | TRBV30 | ACQHRGTYEQY
TRBD1 | NA | TRBJ2-5 | TRBV11-1 | ASRPHRGGTQY
TRBD2 | NA | TRBJ2-7 | TRBV15 | ATSREGLSYEQY
TRBD2 | NA | TRBJ2-1 | TRBV18 | ASSNLAGVSYNEQF
TRBD1 | once | TRBJ1-1 | TRBV3-1/TRBV3-2 | ASRHLDRGTEAF